This TCR beta chain emerged from a study of T cell repertoires in cytomegalovirus infection. Study summary: HLA-C-restricted CMV epitopes, recently identified, and well-studied HLA-B-restricted ones were used by the study.

TCRdb re-derived calls from the reads in MiXCR, one entry per CDR3 protein. The sample shows 900,000 to 950,000 distinct CDR3 sequences, approximately 32% of them seen only once. Germline V CDR1 and CDR2: SEHNR, FQNEAQ (reference sequence). The V and J ends lost 5 bases and 5 bases, in that order; junction bases with no gene match: 10. The CDR3 spans 15 residues. Of note for this clonotype: Its antigen is not identified.

The TCR sequence derives from a human donor in good health (CMV status not recorded). Some clones in this sample may be carry-over from other donors' samples. This sample comprised cultured CD8+ T cells from PBMCs, obtained from culture after CMV antigen stimulation. The chain carries TRBV7-9 and TRBJ2-5, with TRBD1 matching 8 bases. The CDR3 loop reads CASSPVGSGGETQYF. As DNA, the CDR3 is TGTGCCAGCAGCCCAGTCGGGTCAGGGGGCGAGACCCAGTACTTC. Complete variable domain (other parts from reference TRBV7-9 and TRBJ2-5): DTGVSQNPRHKITKRGQNVTFRCDPISEHNRLYWYRQTLGQGPEFLTYFQNEAQLEKSRLLSDRFSAERPKGSFSTLEIQRTEQGDSAMYLCASSPVGSGGETQYFGPGTRLLVL.